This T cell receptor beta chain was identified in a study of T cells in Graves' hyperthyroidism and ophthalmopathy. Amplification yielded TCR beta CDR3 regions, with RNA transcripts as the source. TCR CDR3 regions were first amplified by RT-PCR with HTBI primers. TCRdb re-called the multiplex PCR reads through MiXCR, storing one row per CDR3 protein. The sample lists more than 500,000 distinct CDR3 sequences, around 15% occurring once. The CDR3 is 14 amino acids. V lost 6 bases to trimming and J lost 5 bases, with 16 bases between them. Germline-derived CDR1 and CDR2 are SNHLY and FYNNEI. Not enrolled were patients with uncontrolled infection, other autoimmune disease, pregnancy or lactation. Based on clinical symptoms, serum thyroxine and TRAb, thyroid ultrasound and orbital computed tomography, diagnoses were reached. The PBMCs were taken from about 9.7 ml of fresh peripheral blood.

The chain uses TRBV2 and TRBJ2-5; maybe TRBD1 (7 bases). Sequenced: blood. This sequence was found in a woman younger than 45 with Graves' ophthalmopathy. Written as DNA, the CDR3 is TGTGCCAGCAGAGATGGAGGGGGCATGGAGACCCAGTACTTC. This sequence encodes CASRDGGGMETQYF.